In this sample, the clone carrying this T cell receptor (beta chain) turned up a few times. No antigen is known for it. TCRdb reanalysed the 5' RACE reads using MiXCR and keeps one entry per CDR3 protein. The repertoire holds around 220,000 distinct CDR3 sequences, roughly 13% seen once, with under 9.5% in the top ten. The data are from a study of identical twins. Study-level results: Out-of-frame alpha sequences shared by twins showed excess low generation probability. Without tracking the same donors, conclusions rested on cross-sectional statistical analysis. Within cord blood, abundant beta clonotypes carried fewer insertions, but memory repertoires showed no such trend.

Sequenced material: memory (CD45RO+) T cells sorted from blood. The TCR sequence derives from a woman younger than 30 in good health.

The chain's CDR3 is CASSQEWARQYEQYF. CDR3 DNA: TGTGCCAGCAGCCAAGAGTGGGCCCGGCAGTACGAGCAGTACTTC. The chain links TRBV14 to TRBJ2-7; D gene ambiguous. The CDR3 has 15 amino acids. Germline V CDR1 and CDR2: SGHDN, FVKESK. V was shortened by 0 bases and J by 4 bases, with 13 bases between the two germline ends.